The 18 T cell receptor beta chains below all came from one sample that was sequenced in a study of identical twins (TCRdb year 2016). The library relied on 5' RACE. Sequencing relied on an Illumina HiSeq 2000. TCRdb reanalyzed the raw reads on its own, using fastp at Q25 for trimming and MiXCR for clone calling, and kept in-frame beta chains. Rows with one shared CDR3 protein collapse into an entry with the most common genes and DNA. The sample includes about 240,000 distinct CDR3 sequences, with under 12% observed a single time. The top ten clonotypes cover over 8% of the sample. The sample comprised memory T cells sorted from blood. Interpreted using the paper, the cell subset or site label stands for: CD45RO+ enriched T cells. These receptors all stem from a man aged 45 to 65 in good health.

Many counts were recorded for this clonotype. The genes are TRBV20-1 and TRBJ2-3; 7 nucleotides agree with TRBD1. There are 14 residues in the CDR3. Per germline, CDR1 DFQATT and CDR2 SNEGSKA (reference sequence). Losses at the gene ends were 3 bases for V and 1 base for J; bases not matched to a gene: 4. CDR3 in DNA: TGCAGTGCTAGGAAGGGGGCCGGCACAGATACGCAGTATTTT. As protein: CSARKGAGTDTQYF.

This clonotype has just a few counts. This chain joins TRBV10-3 and TRBJ2-5; possibly TRBD2 for D (6 bases). This CDR3 region has 17 residues. Deletions cut 8 bases from V and 2 bases from J, with 24 bases between. Germline assignment: CDR1 ENHRY and CDR2 SYGVKD. This CDR3 reads CAIGPQGTRSGQETQYF. The CDR3 region has the DNA TGTGCCATCGGACCGCAGGGAACGAGGAGCGGGCAAGAGACCCAGTACTTC.

This clonotype was seen only a few times. The rearrangement links TRBV20-1 to TRBJ1-6; possibly TRBD1 for D (5 bases). Germline CDR1 reads DFQATT; CDR2 reads SNEGSKA (reference sequence). The CDR3 extends over 16 amino acids. With 3 bases removed from V and 5 bases from J, the gap between germline ends came to 17 bases. CDR3 nucleotides: TGCAGTGCTAGTTCTCGAGGCAGGGAGAATAATTCACCCCTCCACTTT. Its translation: CSASSRGRENNSPLHF.

This clonotype was seen ten or more times. J is TRBJ1-1 and V is TRBV6-2 or TRBV6-3; D gene uncertain. V was shortened by 5 bases and J by 7 bases, with 14 bases between the two germline ends. Per the germline V gene, CDR1 is MNHEY and CDR2 is SVGEGT. The CDR3 has 13 amino acids. For the CDR3, the DNA is TGTGCCAGCAGTAGCCGCCGCAGCCTTGAAGCTTTCTTT. Translated, it gives CASSSRRSLEAFF.

This clonotype was picked up a small number of times. V is TRBV5-1 and J is TRBJ2-7; D gene ambiguous. Germline CDR1 and CDR2: SGHRS and YFSETQ. The V end was cut by 0 bases, the J end by 3 bases, with 10 bases between. This CDR3 spans 14 amino acids. The CDR3 sequence is CASSLAGQDYEQYF. Here the CDR3 DNA reads TGCGCCAGCAGCTTGGCCGGGCAGGACTACGAGCAGTACTTC.

The chain employs TRBV11-2 and TRBJ2-3; D gene uncertain. Germline loops: CDR1 SGHAT, CDR2 FQNNGV. This CDR3 has 14 residues. V was shortened by 1 base and J by 2 bases, with 7 bases between the two germline ends. The DNA for the CDR3 is TGTGCCAGCAGCTTAGCCAGCCTCACAGATACGCAGTATTTT. This gives the protein CASSLASLTDTQYF.

V usage is TRBV29-1 and J usage is TRBJ2-2; a possible D gene is TRBD1 (5 bases). This CDR3 has 11 residues. Germline V gene lookup returns CDR1 SQVTM and CDR2 ANQGSEA. V was shortened by 6 bases and J by 3 bases, with 5 bases between the two germline ends. CDR3 residues: CSVQDTGELFF. DNA for the CDR3: TGCAGCGTACAGGACACCGGGGAGCTGTTTTTT.

This clonotype was seen many times. The chain joins TRBV4-2 to TRBJ2-7; D is tentatively TRBD1 or TRBD2 (6 bases each). The germline V gene encodes CDR1 LGHNA and CDR2 YNFKEQ. The CDR3 covers 16 residues. V was cut by 0 bases and J by 7 bases, with 19 bases left in between. CDR3 nucleotides: TGTGCCAGCAGCCAAGAGTCGTCAGGGGCGGGATGGGAGCAGTACTTC. This codes for CASSQESSGAGWEQYF.

As DNA, the CDR3 is TGTGCCAGCAGCGGCCTGACAGGCGCGAACACCGGGGAGCTGTTTTTT. Translating gives CASSGLTGANTGELFF. This sequence joins TRBV5-4 and TRBJ2-2; D may be TRBD1 (6 bases). Germline V CDR1 and CDR2: SGHNT, YYREEE (reference sequence). Trimming pared 4 bases from V and 0 bases from J, leaving 13 bases between. The CDR3 sequence is 16 residues long.

This clonotype was seen a handful of times. The chain joins TRBV20-1 to TRBJ2-1, with D perhaps matching TRBD1 (6 bases). Deletions cut 6 bases from V and 5 bases from J, with 20 bases between. The CDR3 totals 15 residues. Per germline, CDR1 DFQATT and CDR2 SNEGSKA (reference sequence). The CDR3 sequence: CSAPPLGQAHNEQFF. The CDR3 region has the DNA TGCAGTGCCCCCCCTCTGGGACAAGCGCACAATGAGCAGTTCTTC.

The V call is TRBV2, the J call TRBJ2-1; 7 nucleotides align to TRBD2. Germline V gene lookup returns CDR1 SNHLY and CDR2 FYNNEI. The CDR3 covers 12 residues. J gave up 9 bases and V 7 bases, and 6 bases lay outside the gene matches. The DNA of the CDR3 is TGTGCCAGCAAACTTCTAGCGGTTGAGCAGTTCTTC. Protein product: CASKLLAVEQFF.

J is TRBJ1-1 and V is TRBV7-6, with 8 bases aligning to TRBD1. J lost 5 bases, V lost 2 bases, and 7 bases had no gene match. Germline V gene lookup returns CDR1 SGHVS and CDR2 FNYEAQ. This CDR3 has 15 residues. The CDR3 protein is CASSLRYRGETEAFF. DNA for the CDR3: TGTGCCAGCAGCTTACGATACAGGGGGGAAACTGAAGCTTTCTTT.

The J gene is TRBJ2-5, the V gene TRBV7-2; 13 positions match TRBD2. V trimming: 5 bases; J trimming: 5 bases; junction bases outside the gene matches: 8. Germline V gives CDR1 SGHTA, CDR2 FQGNSA. CDR3 length equals 16 residues. CDR3 nucleotide sequence: TGTGCCAGCAGCCTCGACACACTAGCGGGAGGGGAGACCCAGTACTTC. Its protein is CASSLDTLAGGETQYF.

This clonotype was found many times. The chain recombines TRBV5-1 with TRBJ2-2; D gene ambiguous. Trimming stripped 2 bases from V and 0 bases from J, with 5 bases between. The germline CDR1 and CDR2 sequences are SGHRS and YFSETQ. The CDR3 spans 14 residues. CDR3 in DNA: TGCGCCAGCAGCTTTGATCCGAACACCGGGGAGCTGTTTTTT. Amino acid sequence: CASSFDPNTGELFF.

This clonotype was seen repeatedly, ten times or more. This chain joins TRBV6-2 or TRBV6-3 and TRBJ2-5; TRBD2 matches at 9 bases. The V gene's germline CDR1 is MNHEY and CDR2 SVGEGT. With V trimmed by 2 bases and J by 0 bases, 4 bases remained unmatched. The CDR3 is 16 residues long. The CDR3 DNA is TGTGCCAGCAGTTACGGCCTAGCGGGACACCAAGAGACCCAGTACTTC. Amino acid sequence: CASSYGLAGHQETQYF.

The sample holds one count of this clonotype. An end of the junction differs from the germline gene, which may be a read error. In nucleotides, the CDR3 is TGCAGCGTGGACAGGGTCGGCTATGGCTTCACCTTC. Residues: CSVDRVGYGFTF. The chain has TRBV29-1 and TRBJ1-2; 8 bases line up with TRBD1. Germline V gene sequence: CDR1 SQVTM, CDR2 ANQGSEA. The CDR3 covers 12 residues.

The chain combines TRBV14 with TRBJ2-3; 9 bases are a match to TRBD1. V was pared by 1 base and J by 6 bases, with 14 bases of the junction left unmatched. Germline CDR1 reads SGHDN; CDR2 reads FVKESK. The CDR3 spans 18 residues. DNA of the CDR3: TGTGCCAGCAGCCAAGGGGGCGGATTACGGGACAGGGTCGATACGCAGTATTTT. Its protein product is CASSQGGGLRDRVDTQYF.

J is TRBJ1-5 and V is TRBV6-6, with D perhaps TRBD1 (5 bases). The CDR3 has 13 amino acids. Trimming removed 5 bases from V and 2 bases from J, with 7 bases in between. Germline CDR1 reads MNHNY; CDR2 reads SVGAGI (reference sequence). The CDR3 bases are TGTGCCAGCAGTGGGGACGGCAATCAGCCCCAGCATTTT. This sequence encodes CASSGDGNQPQHF.